Each of the 11 T cell receptor beta chains below was sequenced from the same sample in a study of cytomegalovirus exposure and HLA in healthy donors. PCR primers comprised 60 Vbeta and 13 Jbeta primers. Sequencing was performed with immunoSEQ multiplex PCR; in TCRdb, only in-frame clones are kept and a portion is missing. The sample consists of approximately 220,000 clones, about 74% of them appearing once. Sequencing input: PBMCs. The receptors were gathered from a middle-aged man in good health and CMV-seronegative.

The chain links TRBV5-4 to TRBJ2-1; 12 bases line up with TRBD1. The CDR3 has 18 residues. Germline assignment: CDR1 SGHNT and CDR2 YYREEE (reference sequence). Losses at the gene ends were 1 base for V and 8 bases for J; bases not matched to a gene: 13. DNA of the CDR3: TGTGCCAGCAGCTTGTGGCCGGGACAGGGGGCAGGAGGGGATGAGCAGTTCTTC. Its protein is CASSLWPGQGAGGDEQFF.

The chain uses TRBV5-1 and TRBJ1-1; no clear D gene. The germline V gene encodes CDR1 SGHRS and CDR2 YFSETQ. Trimming took off 4 bases at V and 0 bases at J, with 10 bases between the two ends. The CDR3 consists of 14 residues. The CDR3 nucleotides are TGCGCCAGCAGCCTGGGAAGCTTGAACACTGAAGCTTTCTTT. It translates to CASSLGSLNTEAFF.

The chain carries TRBV15 and TRBJ1-5; D is undetermined. Germline CDR1 and CDR2: LNHNV and YYDKDF (reference sequence). The V end was cut by 5 bases, the J end by 0 bases, with 11 bases between. The CDR3 extends over 15 amino acids. The CDR3 DNA reads TGTGCCACCAGCCTTTCCAGGTATAGCAATCAGCCCCAGCATTTT. This gives the protein CATSLSRYSNQPQHF.

J is TRBJ1-1 and V is TRBV2; D uncertain. V was cut by 4 bases and J by 5 bases, with 8 bases left in between. From germline, CDR1 is SNHLY and CDR2 FYNNEI. The CDR3 has 12 amino acids. The CDR3 DNA sequence: TGTGCCAGCAGTGGAGGGAGTACTGAAGCTTTCTTT. The encoded protein is CASSGGSTEAFF.

V gene TRBV5-1 combines with J gene TRBJ2-1; 10 nucleotides agree with TRBD2. Germline V CDR1 and CDR2: SGHRS, YFSETQ. After removal of 4 bases from V and 3 bases from J, the junction contained 7 bases not matched to a gene. This CDR3 region has 16 residues. DNA of the CDR3: TGCGCCAGCAGCACACCCCTAGCGGGAGTCTACAATGAGCAGTTCTTC. This gives the protein CASSTPLAGVYNEQFF.

In this sample, this clone turned up once. CDR3 region: CASSLGRIGEKLFF. In DNA, the CDR3 is TGTGCCAGCAGCTTAGGGAGGATTGGCGAAAAACTGTTTTTT. V usage is TRBV7-9 and J usage is TRBJ1-4, with D unresolved. Trimming shortened V by 1 base and J by 8 bases, and 11 bases separated the two germline ends. Germline CDR1 SEHNR, CDR2 FQNEAQ (reference sequence). This CDR3 spans 14 amino acids.

This chain links TRBV5-1 with TRBJ2-7; D is perhaps TRBD2 (6 bases). The CDR3 is 14 residues long. V lost 4 bases, J lost 5 bases, and 16 bases lay in between. Germline CDR1 and CDR2: SGHRS and YFSETQ. The CDR3 DNA sequence: TGCGCCAGCAGCGGGGGGACTCCGAGGAACGAGCAGTACTTC. The encoded protein is CASSGGTPRNEQYF.

This chain uses TRBV2 with TRBJ2-2, with D tentatively TRBD2 (5 bases). Germline V lookup: CDR1 SNHLY, CDR2 FYNNEI. There are 16 residues in the CDR3. V gave up 6 bases and J gave up 5 bases, with 19 bases separating them. In nucleotides, the CDR3 is TGTGCCAGCAGCCCCTCCCCCTTTCCGGGGACCGGGGAGCTGTTTTTT. It is translated as CASSPSPFPGTGELFF.

The chain has TRBV9 and TRBJ2-5; 7 bases map to TRBD2. This CDR3 comprises 16 residues. CDR1 and CDR2 (germline): SGDLS, YYNGEE. V was clipped by 0 bases and J by 3 bases; unmatched bases: 8. In DNA, the CDR3 is TGTGCCAGCAGCGTAGGTCAGGGAGGGAAGGAAGAGACCCAGTACTTC. It encodes CASSVGQGGKEETQYF.

The chain links TRBV13 to TRBJ2-3; a weak D match, TRBD1 (6 bases). Deletions cut 3 bases from V and 4 bases from J, with 11 bases between. Looked up from germline, CDR1 is PRHDT and CDR2 is FYEKMQ (reference sequence). The CDR3 covers 14 residues. In nucleotides, the CDR3 is TGTGCCAGCAGCTTTTATGCAGGGGCAGATACGCAGTATTTT. The encoded protein is CASSFYAGADTQYF.

The V call is TRBV19, the J call TRBJ2-1; tentatively, D is TRBD2 (6 bases). V lost 10 bases to trimming and J lost 2 bases, with 12 bases between them. This CDR3 contains 13 residues. Germline CDR1 and CDR2: LNHDA and SQIVND (reference sequence). The CDR3 coding sequence is TGTGCCACGGGGGATCCCCCCTACAATGAGCAGTTCTTC. It encodes CATGDPPYNEQFF.